This TCR beta chain was sequenced in a study of tumor and adjacent non-tumor tissue in lung cancer. As to this clonotype: One end of the junction is discordant with germline, which a read error may explain.

Germline V CDR1 and CDR2: MNHEY, SVGAGI. CDR3 length: 15 amino acids. The template was RNA from unsorted bulk tissue. Three rounds of nested PCR, following a modified ARM-PCR protocol, produced the TCRbeta library. TCRdb reprocessed the multiplex PCR reads with MiXCR, giving one entry per CDR3 protein. This sample has tens of thousands of distinct CDR3 sequences, with 65% to 75% found just once. The clonotype comes from a man in his 60s with non-small cell lung cancer. The gene calls are TRBV6-5 and TRBJ2-3; 9 bases line up with TRBD2. Material for sequencing was lung tumor tissue. The CDR3 DNA sequence: TGTGTCAGCAAACCTAGCGGGGCCAGCACAGATACGCAGTATTTT. Its protein is CVSKPSGASTDTQYF.